This T cell receptor beta chain was recorded in a study of early T cells in non-severe SARS-CoV-2 infection (TCRdb year 2021). About the investigation overall: Because TCR sequencing relied on bulk RNA taken from unsorted whole blood, pairing of alpha and beta chains was not possible. Summary of the overall study and its limitations: VDJdb matching was skewed toward anti-spike CD8 responses and likely underestimated virus-specific expansions, missing private and CD4 specificities.

V has 4 bases trimmed and J has 7 bases trimmed; junction bases matching no gene number 2. The CDR3 starts with the cysteine, ends with the phenylalanine, and has 12 residues. Of all the DNA, just the CDR3 is kept, 36 bases in frame from base 1. The germline V gene encodes CDR1 SEHNR and CDR2 FQNEAQ (reference sequence). Set within a cohort of healthcare workers in London, UK, this nested case-control study involved weekly PCR testing of nasopharyngeal swabs along with blood sampling. Healthcare workers were recruited during the week of the UK lockdown, between 23 and 31 March 2020, and followed weekly for up to roughly 16 weeks. This clonotype was counted many times. Its antigen specificity is not known. No much larger clonotype is one base removed from it; base qualities were not supplied. Receptor libraries were prepared by 5' RACE. The listed sequencing device is NextSeq 500. To correct for sequencing error and PCR bias, the TCR library protocol tagged individual cDNA molecules with unique molecular identifiers. Both TCR alpha and beta chains were sequenced, and tight co-correlation was observed between alpha and beta sequence abundances in each sample. The original methods were these. Decombinator V4 was used to annotate TCR sequences for V gene, J gene and CDR3. TCRs were defined as expanded if a significant change between any two time points was detected under a Poisson model with p below 0.0001. TCR abundances were normalised to the total number of TCRs sequenced per sample and expressed as counts per million. TRAV1-2 paired with TRAJ12, TRAJ20 or TRAJ33 defined MAIT TCRs, while TRAV10 paired with TRAJ18 defined iNKT TCRs. VDJdb, accessed on 1 November 2021, was searched for TCRs annotated for CMV, EBV and SARS-CoV-2, and TCRs annotated for more than one antigen were excluded. TCRdb trimmed the raw reads at Q25, called clones with MiXCR and kept productive beta chains. Each entry is one CDR3 protein sequence, shown with its most common DNA and genes. For this entry, the V and J calls and clone size follow TCRdb and not the study's own pipeline. For this sample there are tens of thousands of distinct CDR3 sequences; about 23% appear just once. About 4.7% of the sample is taken by the ten largest.

The sequence was collected from an adult who was a healthcare worker with PCR-confirmed SARS-CoV-2 infection or an uninfected control (not recorded which). The V gene is TRBV7-9 and the J gene is TRBJ1-1; the central 8 bases match TRBD1. This sample comprised whole blood, obtained at baseline. The CDR3 region has the sequence CASSSGTGEAFF. The DNA sequence reads TGTGCCAGCAGCTCCGGGACAGGTGAAGCTTTCTTT. Here the CDR3 is joined to the reference TRBV7-9 and TRBJ1-1 genes, and the full variable domain is: DTGVSQNPRHKITKRGQNVTFRCDPISEHNRLYWYRQTLGQGPEFLTYFQNEAQLEKSRLLSDRFSAERPKGSFSTLEIQRTEQGDSAMYLCASSSGTGEAFFGQGTRLTVV.